Described below is a single T cell receptor (beta chain) sequence and its context. Its matching antigen is unknown. The TCR beta libraries were generated through quantitative 5'-RACE incorporating molecular barcodes. TCRdb recomputed calls from the 5' RACE reads with MiXCR, one row per CDR3 protein. The sample has about 170,000 distinct CDR3 sequences; around 20% are singletons. This CDR3 is built from 14 residues. Germline V gene data show CDR1 as MNHEY and CDR2 as SMNVEV (reference sequence). Trimming shortened V by 8 bases and J by 4 bases, and 17 bases separated the two germline ends. This entry belongs to a study of CD8 T cells in ankylosing spondylitis. The study's findings and limits: Reportedly, matched ankylosing spondylitis synovial fluid was significantly enriched for disease-linked clones. Before this, some motif variants had been reported in reactive arthritis synovial fluid and blood. Characteristic, it appeared, of ankylosing spondylitis blood was a TCR beta motif of about eight highly homologous variants.

The V and J genes are TRBV27 and TRBJ1-1, with D possibly being TRBD1 (5 bases). Sequenced sample: blood, either unsorted or a sorted T cell fraction (not recorded which). The receptor was isolated from a male donor with ankylosing spondylitis or in good health (not recorded which). CDR3 region: CASGVSGDGTEAFF. The CDR3 nucleotides are TGTGCCAGCGGGGTTTCGGGGGATGGCACTGAAGCTTTCTTT.